This paragraph covers one T cell receptor (beta chain) sequence. Trimming took 2 bases from V and 6 from J, leaving 17 bases between them. Per the germline V gene, CDR1 is SNHLY and CDR2 is FYNNEI. CDR3 length: 16 amino acids. The data originate from a study of chronic HIV infection and antiretroviral therapy. TCRdb reanalysed the 5' RACE reads using MiXCR and keeps one entry per CDR3 protein. The sample lists about 48,000 distinct CDR3 sequences; 19% were seen once. This clonotype originated in an adult who had HIV and had not received antiretroviral therapy, or was an uninfected healthy control (not recorded which). Sequencing was done on a sample of peripheral blood. The V call is TRBV2, the J call TRBJ1-5; D perhaps matches TRBD1 (5 bases). CDR3 in DNA: TGTGCCAGCAGTGAACCCTCTCGGCAGGGAGCTCAGCCCCAGCATTTT. This sequence encodes CASSEPSRQGAQPQHF.